This T cell receptor (beta chain) was captured in a study of blood T cell repertoires in COVID-19 (TCRdb year 2020). Study-level background: Samples covering the acute and convalescent phases of COVID-19 were provided by collaborators in the United States, Italy and Spain. The material from the prospective study consisted of cDNA or gDNA derived from T cells, B-cell-depleted T cells, or PBMCs. Subjects who had been exposed to COVID-19, were actively infected with it, or had recovered from it provided the deeply sampled blood TCRbeta repertoires that made up the dataset. The repertoires were made available in a free public database intended to serve as a resource for research on the immune response to SARS-CoV-2. The samples were drawn from two sources: the first 160 participants of the ongoing ImmuneRACE study, and some 1,300 subjects contributed by 6 global collaborators. Nearly every sample came with metadata listing a de-identified subject ID, COVID-19 status, age in years and sex. HLA class I and class II types, where available, came from metadata supplied by the sample provider rather than from assay-based typing. Summary of the overall study and its limitations: The amount of clinical and demographic metadata varied by source and participant and was provided uncurated.

Regarding this clone: Its antigen has not been determined. No qualities accompany the bases; no much larger clone lies one base away.

TCRbeta CDR3 regions were amplified from genomic DNA by means of the immunoSEQ Assay, a bias-controlled multiplex PCR. The study's processing was this. Nucleated cell counts per sample were estimated from amplification of reference gene primers within the assay. To quantify the absolute abundance of each unique TCRbeta CDR3 rearrangement, sequence reads were collapsed and filtered. Productive Simpson clonality was computed per sample as the square root of Simpson's diversity index over productive rearrangements. TCRdb mirrors the immuneACCESS table, restricted to in-frame sequences. Some clones are absent from its copies; in checked studies, under half trace to an unresolved V gene, and the reason for the others is unknown. Clone size and V and J calls were adopted from that table, with D and trimming inferred from the DNA. Present in this sample are some 150,000 clones, about 85% of which were seen just once. 2.5% to 3% of the sample is taken by the ten largest.

The collaborating institutions used their own protocols to collect whole blood in K2EDTA tubes. For TCRbeta analysis, collaborators shipped samples in one of three forms: frozen whole blood, isolated PBMCs, or DNA extracted from either of those sample types. CDR1 LNHDA and CDR2 SQIVND are derived from the germline V gene (reference sequence). The CDR3 goes from the cysteine to the phenylalanine over 15 residues. The DNA shown is the 45-base CDR3, in frame from base 1. Relative to germline, V is 5 bases shorter and J is 4 bases shorter, with 12 bases between their ends. The specimen sequenced was peripheral blood. This receptor was obtained from a woman between 35 and 50 years old with active or convalescent COVID-19. In this chain, TRBV19 is recombined with TRBJ1-6; the D segment could be TRBD1, given 6 matching bases. The CDR3 protein sequence reads: CASSRFTGYNSPLHF. The base sequence is TGTGCCAGTAGTCGATTCACAGGGTATAATTCACCCCTCCACTTT.